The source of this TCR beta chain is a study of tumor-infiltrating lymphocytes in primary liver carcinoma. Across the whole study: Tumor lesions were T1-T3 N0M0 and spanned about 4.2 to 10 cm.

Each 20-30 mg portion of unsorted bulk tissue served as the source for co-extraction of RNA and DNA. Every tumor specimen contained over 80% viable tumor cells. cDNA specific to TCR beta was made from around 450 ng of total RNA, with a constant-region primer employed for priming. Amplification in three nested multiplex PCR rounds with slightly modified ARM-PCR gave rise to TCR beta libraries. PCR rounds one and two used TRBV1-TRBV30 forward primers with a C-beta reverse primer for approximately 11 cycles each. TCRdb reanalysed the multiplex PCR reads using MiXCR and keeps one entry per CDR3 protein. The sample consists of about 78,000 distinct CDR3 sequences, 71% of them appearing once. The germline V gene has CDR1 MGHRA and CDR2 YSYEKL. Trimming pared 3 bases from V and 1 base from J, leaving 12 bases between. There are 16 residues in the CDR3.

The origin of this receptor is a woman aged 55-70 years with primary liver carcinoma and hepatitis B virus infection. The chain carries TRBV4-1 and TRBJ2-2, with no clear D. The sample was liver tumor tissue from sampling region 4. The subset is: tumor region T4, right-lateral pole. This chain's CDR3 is CASSQDQAVNTGELFF. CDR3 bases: TGCGCCAGCAGCCAGGATCAGGCGGTGAACACCGGGGAGCTGTTTTTT.